The 14 T cell receptor beta chains below come from one sample, sequenced in a study of spatial heterogeneity in lung cancer. The study's findings and limits: It was found that expanded intratumoral alpha and beta TCR counts tracked tumor mutation counts.

Antigens for these TCRs are unknown. Time point of the sample: sample taken at primary tumor resection. TCRdb independently ran MiXCR on the 5' RACE reads; one entry per CDR3 protein. In the table there are around 4,200 distinct CDR3 sequences, 10% of which are singletons. The starting material was lung tumor tissue, obtained at surgery. These receptors were collected from a female donor with early-stage non-small cell lung cancer.

This sequence joins TRBV5-1 and TRBJ1-6; no reliable D call. Germline V gene sequence: CDR1 SGHRS, CDR2 YFSETQ. V lost 1 base and J lost 6, with 8 bases in between. CDR3 length equals 14 residues. The CDR3 loop is CASSLFGSNSPLHF. CDR3 bases: TGCGCCAGCAGCTTGTTTGGGAGTAATTCACCCCTCCACTTT.

Within the sample, this clonotype is medium-sized (0.01 to 0.1%). This sequence joins TRBV10-3 and TRBJ2-2; D ambiguous. The CDR3 totals 11 residues. V shed 7 bases and J shed 3 bases, with 3 bases lying between them. Germline CDR1 ENHRY, CDR2 SYGVKD. The CDR3 reads CAIMDTGELFF. CDR3 nucleotides: TGTGCCATCATGGACACCGGGGAGCTGTTTTTT.

V and J are TRBV11-3 and TRBJ2-2; D is uncertain. Per the germline V gene, CDR1 is SGHNT and CDR2 is YENEEA. This CDR3 has 13 residues. With 0 bases removed from V and 4 bases from J, the gap between germline ends came to 3 bases. The CDR3 region is CASSLDGTGELFF. CDR3 bases: TGTGCCAGCAGCTTAGATGGCACCGGGGAGCTGTTTTTT.

Relative to its sample, this clonotype is medium-sized. The rearrangement joins TRBV6-5 to TRBJ2-1; D is unclear. V was trimmed by 0 bases and J by 4 bases, leaving 16 bases between them. The CDR3 sequence is 17 residues long. Per germline, CDR1 MNHEY and CDR2 SVGAGI. The CDR3: CASSYSAIRRVYNEQFF. The CDR3 DNA reads TGTGCCAGCAGTTACTCCGCGATCCGTCGGGTTTACAATGAGCAGTTCTTC.

The rearrangement links TRBV20-1 to TRBJ1-3; D is ambiguous. The V and J ends lost 6 bases and 1 base respectively, with 16 bases between them. This CDR3 has 15 amino acids. From germline, CDR1 is DFQATT and CDR2 SNEGSKA (reference sequence). The CDR3 DNA is TGCAGTGCCGCTAGGCCTGCTGGTTCTGGAAACACCATATATTTT. It yields the protein CSAARPAGSGNTIYF.

DNA for the CDR3: TGTGCCAGCAGCGTAGATCCAGACAGGGGCCCCGGCTACACCTTC. It specifies CASSVDPDRGPGYTF. The V call is TRBV9, the J call TRBJ1-2, with 8 nucleotides matching TRBD1. Germline loops: CDR1 SGDLS, CDR2 YYNGEE. Trimming took 0 bases from V and 8 from J; bases not matched to a gene: 9. The CDR3 is 15 amino acids.

The chain uses TRBV20-1 and TRBJ2-7; the match to TRBD2 covers 11 bases. The CDR3 spans 14 residues. CDR1 is DFQATT, CDR2 SNEGSKA, per germline (reference sequence). V was clipped by 1 base and J by 4 bases; unmatched bases: 3. The CDR3 nucleotides read TGCAGTGCTAGAGCGACTAGCGGGGTTTACGAGCAGTACTTC. Translation: CSARATSGVYEQYF.

The chain combines TRBV5-4 with TRBJ2-1; TRBD1 might be the D (6 bases). This CDR3 contains 14 residues. Germline loops: CDR1 SGHNT, CDR2 YYREEE (reference sequence). The V end lost 1 base, the J end lost 5 bases, and 10 bases lay between the germline ends. The CDR3 is CASSLLGQNNEQFF. CDR3 coding DNA: TGTGCCAGCAGCTTGTTAGGACAGAACAATGAGCAGTTCTTC.

In this sample, this clonotype is medium-sized. For the CDR3, the DNA is TGTGCCTGGAGTGTACAAGCGGGGAGAGAGACCCAGTACTTC. It is translated as CAWSVQAGRETQYF. The genes are TRBV30 and TRBJ2-5, with 7 bases lining up with TRBD2. The CDR3 is 14 amino acids. CDR1 and CDR2 (germline): GTSNPN, SVGIG (reference sequence). The V gene end was trimmed by 0 bases and the J gene end by 4 bases; junction bases not matched to a gene: 5. The whole variable domain, remainder taken from reference TRBV30 and TRBJ2-5, is SQTIHQWPATLVQPVGSPLSLECTVEGTSNPNLYWYRQAAGRGLQLLFYSVGIGQISSEVPQNLSASRPQDRQFILSSKKLLLSDSGFYLCAWSVQAGRETQYFGPGTRLLVL.

This chain joins TRBV20-1 and TRBJ2-1; TRBD1 aligns across 10 bases. Germline CDR1 DFQATT, CDR2 SNEGSKA (reference sequence). V dropped 5 bases and J dropped 10; count of bases not matched to a gene: 2. There are 11 residues in the CDR3. The CDR3 region is CSAGQGDEQFF. The CDR3 coding sequence is TGCAGTGCTGGACAGGGGGACGAGCAGTTCTTC.

The V and J genes are TRBV11-2 and TRBJ2-7; 8 bases map to TRBD1. The CDR3 is made up of 15 amino acids. Trimming removed 5 bases from V and 6 bases from J; junction bases left unmatched: 12. Germline lookup yields CDR1 SGHAT and CDR2 FQNNGV. The CDR3 DNA follows: TGTGCCAGCAGCACCGGACAGGGAACCTTGGGCGAGCAGTACTTC. Its translation is CASSTGQGTLGEQYF.

By frequency in the sample, this clonotype is medium-sized (0.01 to 0.1%). V gene TRBV20-1 combines with J gene TRBJ2-1, with 7 bases lining up with TRBD2. Trimming removed 6 bases from V and 6 bases from J; junction bases left unmatched: 11. The CDR3 is made up of 14 amino acids. CDR1 and CDR2 from the germline V gene are DFQATT and SNEGSKA (reference sequence). The CDR3 nucleotides are TGCAGTGCATGGATACCGGGACTACTCAATGAGCAGTTCTTC. Encoded protein: CSAWIPGLLNEQFF.

This clonotype counts as medium-sized. The rearrangement uses TRBV7-2 and TRBJ2-5; no clear D. The ends were cut back, 4 bases at V and 2 bases at J, with 2 bases in the middle. There are 11 residues in the CDR3. Looked up from germline, CDR1 is SGHTA and CDR2 is FQGNSA. The CDR3 region is CASSYQETQYF. The CDR3 DNA reads TGTGCCAGCAGCTATCAAGAGACCCAGTACTTC.

This clonotype is labeled as medium-sized. The chain recombines TRBV10-3 with TRBJ1-5; D remains ambiguous. Per the germline V gene, CDR1 is ENHRY and CDR2 is SYGVKD. V dropped 3 bases and J dropped 7 bases, with 10 bases sitting between them. The CDR3 runs to 13 residues. In nucleotides, the CDR3 is TGTGCCATCAGTGACGGAGCGGGGCAGCCCCAGCATTTT. This gives the protein CAISDGAGQPQHF.